This T cell receptor (beta chain) was observed in a study of T cells in Graves' hyperthyroidism and ophthalmopathy. Germline lookup yields CDR1 SGHAT and CDR2 FQNNGV. This CDR3 comprises 14 residues. J lost 8 bases, V lost 5 bases, and 8 bases had no gene match. TCR beta CDR3 regions were amplified from RNA transcripts. First-round RT-PCR of the TCR CDR3 relied on the HTBI primer set. Each CDR3 protein is one row after TCRdb ran MiXCR on the multiplex PCR reads. The table has about 610,000 distinct CDR3 sequences, about 43% seen once; the top ten hold around 8%. Study results and caveats: The authors' 13 V-J model separated ophthalmopathy from stable hyperthyroidism.

Graves' hyperthyroidism was deemed stable absent ophthalmopathy progression within 18 months. Hyperthyroidism, newly diagnosed and lasting under 2 months, affected patients aged 18 to 65. Uncontrolled infection, other autoimmune disease, pregnancy or lactation led to exclusion. The sample holds a few counts of this clonotype. Antigen: not known. This sequence joins TRBV11-2 and TRBJ1-4; 7 positions match TRBD1. The sequenced sample was peripheral blood or thyroid tissue (not recorded which). The source is a woman aged 18-29 years with Graves' hyperthyroidism. CDR3 in amino acids: CASSSHRGEEKLFF. CDR3 sequence (DNA): TGTGCCAGCAGCAGCCACAGGGGAGAAGAAAAACTGTTTTTT.